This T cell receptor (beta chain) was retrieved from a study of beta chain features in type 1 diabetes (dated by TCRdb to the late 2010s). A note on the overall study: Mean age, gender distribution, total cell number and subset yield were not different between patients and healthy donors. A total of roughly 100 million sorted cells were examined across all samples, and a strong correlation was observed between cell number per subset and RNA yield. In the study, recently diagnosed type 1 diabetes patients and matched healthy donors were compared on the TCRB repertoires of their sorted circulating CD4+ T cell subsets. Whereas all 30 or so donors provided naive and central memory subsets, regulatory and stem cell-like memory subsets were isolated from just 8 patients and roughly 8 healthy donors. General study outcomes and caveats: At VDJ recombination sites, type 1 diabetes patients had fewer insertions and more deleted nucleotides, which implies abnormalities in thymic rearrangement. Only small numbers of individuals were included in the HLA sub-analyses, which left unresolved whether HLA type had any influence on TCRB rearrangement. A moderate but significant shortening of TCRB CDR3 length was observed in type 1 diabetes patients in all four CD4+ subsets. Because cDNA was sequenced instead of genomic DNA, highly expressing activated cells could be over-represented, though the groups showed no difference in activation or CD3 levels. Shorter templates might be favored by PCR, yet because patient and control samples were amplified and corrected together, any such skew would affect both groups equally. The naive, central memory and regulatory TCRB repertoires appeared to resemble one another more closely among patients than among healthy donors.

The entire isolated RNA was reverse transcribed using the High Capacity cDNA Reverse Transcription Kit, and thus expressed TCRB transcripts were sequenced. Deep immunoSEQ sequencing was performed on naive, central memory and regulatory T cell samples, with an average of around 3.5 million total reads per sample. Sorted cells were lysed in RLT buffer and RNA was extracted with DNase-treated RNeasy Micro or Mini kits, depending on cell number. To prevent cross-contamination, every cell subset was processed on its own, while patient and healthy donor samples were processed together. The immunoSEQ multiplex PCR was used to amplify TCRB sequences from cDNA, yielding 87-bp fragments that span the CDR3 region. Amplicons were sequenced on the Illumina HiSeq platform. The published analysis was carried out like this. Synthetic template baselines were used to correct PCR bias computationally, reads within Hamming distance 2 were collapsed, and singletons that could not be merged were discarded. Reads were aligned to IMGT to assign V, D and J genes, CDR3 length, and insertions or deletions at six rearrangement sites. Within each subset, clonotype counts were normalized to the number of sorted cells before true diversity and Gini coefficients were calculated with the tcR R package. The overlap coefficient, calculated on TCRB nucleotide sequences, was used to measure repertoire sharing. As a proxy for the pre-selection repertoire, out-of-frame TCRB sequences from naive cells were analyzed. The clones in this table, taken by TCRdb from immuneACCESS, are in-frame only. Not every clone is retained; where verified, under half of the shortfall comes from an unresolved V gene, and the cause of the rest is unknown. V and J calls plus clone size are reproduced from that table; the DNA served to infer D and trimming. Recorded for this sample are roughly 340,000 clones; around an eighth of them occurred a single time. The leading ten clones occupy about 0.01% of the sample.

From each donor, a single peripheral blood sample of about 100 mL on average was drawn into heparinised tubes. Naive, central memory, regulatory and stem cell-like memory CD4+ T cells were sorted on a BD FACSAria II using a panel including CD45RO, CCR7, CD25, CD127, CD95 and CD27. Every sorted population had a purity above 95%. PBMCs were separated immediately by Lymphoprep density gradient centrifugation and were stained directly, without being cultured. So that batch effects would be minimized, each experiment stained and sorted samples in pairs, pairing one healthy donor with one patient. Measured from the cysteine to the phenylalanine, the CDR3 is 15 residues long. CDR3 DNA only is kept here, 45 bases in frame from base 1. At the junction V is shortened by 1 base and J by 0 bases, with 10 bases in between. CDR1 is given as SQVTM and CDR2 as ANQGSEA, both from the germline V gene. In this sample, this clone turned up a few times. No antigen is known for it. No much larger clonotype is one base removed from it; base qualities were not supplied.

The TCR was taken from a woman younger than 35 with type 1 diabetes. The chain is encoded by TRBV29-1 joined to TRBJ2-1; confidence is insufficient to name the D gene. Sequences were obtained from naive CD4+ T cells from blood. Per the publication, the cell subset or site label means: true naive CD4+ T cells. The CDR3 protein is CSVEADWSSYNEQFF. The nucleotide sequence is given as TGCAGCGTTGAAGCAGACTGGAGCTCCTACAATGAGCAGTTCTTC.